This T cell receptor beta chain originates from a study of blood T cell repertoires in COVID-19. Method: immunoSEQ multiplex PCR; TCRdb's copy keeps in-frame clones and lacks some. Counted here are about 150,000 clones, about 83% occurring once; the ten biggest clones make up roughly 18%. The origin of this receptor is a woman between 65 and 79 years old who had recovered from COVID-19. The sequenced material came from peripheral blood.

Here the CDR3 DNA reads TGTGCCAGCAGCCAAGGGGCAGGGCCAAACACTGAAGCTTTCTTT. Its translation: CASSQGAGPNTEAFF. The V and J genes are TRBV3-1 (or the pseudogene TRBV3-2) and TRBJ1-1, with TRBD1 as a possible D gene (5 bases). Germline lookup yields CDR1 LGHDT and CDR2 YNNKEL (reference sequence). The V gene lost 1 base and the J gene lost 2 bases, with 11 bases spanning the gap. The CDR3 consists of 15 residues.